The table lists the clone carrying this TCR beta chain with a few counts. Its antigen is unknown. This sample is part of a study of regulatory T cells in long-lasting Graves disease. Whole-study results and caveats: Preferential use of TRBV28, TRBJ1-2 and TRBJ2-5 was seen in persistent disease. Possibly, accuracy suffered from the small sample size. Samples came from peripheral blood alone, without thyroid tissue.

Time point of the sample: persistent/refractory GD, antithyroid drugs over 5 years with positive TRAb. PBMC RNA was the source of the TCR library. Doctors identified Graves' disease using the American Thyroid Association guidelines. There are 14 residues in the CDR3. Between the trimmed V and J ends, which lost 6 bases and 1 base, there was a span of 13 bases. Both iRepertoire HTBI primers and Arm-PCR of CDR3 regions were used to build the TCR beta libraries. TCRdb ran MiXCR on the multiplex PCR reads and lists one entry per CDR3 protein. The table includes 400,000 to 500,000 distinct CDR3 sequences, around 20% detected once.

The genes are TRBV12-3 or TRBV12-4 and TRBJ2-7; D possibly corresponds to TRBD1 (6 bases). The receptor was isolated from a female donor with Graves disease. Source: peripheral blood mononuclear cells (PBMCs), taken when the disease was refractory, from a patient treated with antithyroid drugs. The CDR3 region has the DNA TGTGCCAGCAGCCCCTCGGACAGTTCCTACGAGCAGTACTTC. Translating gives CASSPSDSSYEQYF.